One and the same sample provided the 22 T cell receptor beta chains below, sequenced in a study of T cell responses to AZD1222 COVID-19 vaccine. The data were produced by immunoSEQ multiplex PCR, yet TCRdb's version contains in-frame clones alone and is incomplete. The table has roughly 120,000 clones, roughly 84% seen once. The sequencing used peripheral blood, collected on day 0 of AZD1222 vaccination. The receptor set was obtained from an adult in good health.

The chain is built from TRBV2 and TRBJ1-4; a weak D match, TRBD1 (5 bases). This CDR3 is 12 amino acids long. V was clipped by 5 bases and J by 9 bases, with 10 bases between them. Germline CDR1 and CDR2: SNHLY and FYNNEI. The CDR3 DNA is TGTGCCAGCAGTTCCGGGACCCAAAAACTGTTTTTT. It codes for CASSSGTQKLFF.

This clone appeared a single time. This chain uses TRBV3-1 (or the pseudogene TRBV3-2) with TRBJ1-2; D may be TRBD1 (5 bases). Germline CDR1 LGHDT, CDR2 YNNKEL (reference sequence). The length of the CDR3 is 15 residues. V dropped 1 base and J dropped 4 bases, with 13 bases sitting between them. This chain's CDR3 is CASSQAPDRGYGYTF. The CDR3 nucleotides read TGTGCCAGCAGCCAAGCTCCAGACAGAGGCTATGGCTACACCTTC.

V usage is TRBV7-9 and J usage is TRBJ2-7; 11 bases agree with TRBD1. CDR1 and CDR2 from the germline V gene are SEHNR and FQNEAQ (reference sequence). The CDR3 is made up of 14 amino acids. The V gene end was trimmed by 5 bases and the J gene end by 2 bases; junction bases not matched to a gene: 2. The chain's CDR3 is CASSAGQGAYEQYF. The CDR3 nucleotides read TGTGCCAGCAGCGCGGGACAGGGGGCCTACGAGCAGTACTTC.

This chain uses TRBV6-1 with TRBJ1-5, with D perhaps TRBD1 (6 bases). The V gene's germline CDR1 is MNHNS and CDR2 SASEGT. This CDR3 has 17 residues. V gave up 1 base and J gave up 0 bases, with 13 bases separating them. CDR3 sequence (DNA): TGTGCCAGCAGTGAAGGGAGGACAGCGTATAGCAATCAGCCCCAGCATTTT. Amino acids: CASSEGRTAYSNQPQHF.

The rearrangement links TRBV7-9 to TRBJ2-1, with D unresolved. The germline gives CDR1 SEHNR, CDR2 FQNEAQ (reference sequence). V was pared by 1 base and J by 7 bases, with 2 bases between. CDR3 length equals 11 residues. In DNA form, the CDR3 reads TGTGCCAGCAGCTTAGGAAATGAGCAGTTCTTC. It yields the protein CASSLGNEQFF. The full variable domain, its missing parts supplied by reference TRBV7-9 and TRBJ2-1, is DTGVSQNPRHKITKRGQNVTFRCDPISEHNRLYWYRQTLGQGPEFLTYFQNEAQLEKSRLLSDRFSAERPKGSFSTLEIQRTEQGDSAMYLCASSLGNEQFFGPGTRLTVL.

This clone was recorded a few times. The chain links TRBV5-5 to TRBJ1-4; the D gene is possibly TRBD1 (5 bases). V dropped 2 bases and J dropped 8 bases, with 13 bases sitting between them. This CDR3 is 14 amino acids long. Germline loops: CDR1 SGHKS, CDR2 YYEKEE (reference sequence). Here the CDR3 reads CASSFSSGWEKLFF. DNA for the CDR3: TGTGCCAGCAGCTTTTCATCAGGGTGGGAAAAACTGTTTTTT.

V and J are TRBV14 and TRBJ1-1; a weak D match, TRBD1 (5 bases). The germline V and J ends were trimmed by 5 bases and 7 bases, with 11 bases remaining between them. The CDR3 contains 12 residues. Germline CDR1 and CDR2: SGHDN and FVKESK. In nucleotides, the CDR3 is TGTGCCAGCAGCTCTGGGGCATTTGAAGCTTTCTTT. Amino acid sequence: CASSSGAFEAFF.

The J gene is TRBJ1-2, the V gene TRBV19; D uncertain. The CDR3 is made up of 10 amino acids. The V end lost 10 bases, the J end lost 6 bases, and 9 bases lay between the germline ends. Germline V lookup: CDR1 LNHDA, CDR2 SQIVND (reference sequence). The CDR3 sequence: CAKSVNGYTF. CDR3 DNA sequence: TGTGCCAAATCAGTGAATGGCTACACCTTC.

The V and J genes are TRBV9 and TRBJ1-6; D might be TRBD1 (6 bases). V shed 4 bases and J shed 8 bases, with 19 bases lying between them. The CDR3 totals 16 residues. Germline V CDR1 and CDR2: SGDLS, YYNGEE. The CDR3 DNA is TGTGCCAGCAGCCCTTGGACAGATGGGCCTCATTCACCCCTCCACTTT. Its protein is CASSPWTDGPHSPLHF.

The chain employs TRBV3-1 (or the pseudogene TRBV3-2) and TRBJ1-2; D possibly corresponds to TRBD1 (5 bases). Germline V lookup: CDR1 LGHDT, CDR2 YNNKEL (reference sequence). The V end lost 0 bases, the J end lost 4 bases, and 9 bases lay between the germline ends. This CDR3 contains 14 residues. This chain's CDR3 is CASSQDGGPYGYTF. DNA for the CDR3: TGTGCCAGCAGCCAAGATGGGGGACCCTATGGCTACACCTTC.

J is TRBJ2-5 and V is TRBV6-5, with 10 bases lining up with TRBD2. The CDR3 consists of 14 residues. In germline, CDR1 is MNHEY, CDR2 SVGAGI. V gave up 6 bases and J gave up 4 bases; unmatched junction bases: 5. CDR3 residues: CASRHGTSAETQYF. CDR3 coding DNA: TGTGCCAGCAGACACGGGACTAGCGCAGAGACCCAGTACTTC.

The J gene is TRBJ2-7, the V gene TRBV9; TRBD2 might be the D (5 bases). The ends were cut back, 4 bases at V and 3 bases at J, with 8 bases in the middle. Looked up from germline, CDR1 is SGDLS and CDR2 is YYNGEE. The CDR3 has 12 residues. Written as DNA, the CDR3 is TGTGCCAGCAGCCCCGCGGGCTACGAGCAGTACTTC. This encodes CASSPAGYEQYF.

This chain joins TRBV28 and TRBJ2-7, with a weak D call TRBD1 (6 bases). Trimming removed 8 bases at V and 3 bases at J, with 11 bases between. Germline-derived CDR1 and CDR2 are MDHEN and SYDVKM. The CDR3 runs 12 residues. CDR3 in amino acids: CASGGLSYEQYF. CDR3 DNA: TGTGCCAGCGGGGGCCTGAGCTACGAGCAGTACTTC.

The chain has TRBV28 and TRBJ1-1; D not resolved. Germline V CDR1 and CDR2: MDHEN, SYDVKM. The CDR3 runs to 13 residues. Trimming left V 6 bases short and J 7 bases short, with 15 bases between. The CDR3: CASSRTGPFEAFF. In DNA, the CDR3 is TGTGCCAGCAGCCGAACTGGACCTTTTGAAGCTTTCTTT.

Points on this clone: Relative to the germline gene, one junction end is altered; a read error may explain this. The rearrangement links TRBV19 to TRBJ1-5, with a possible D match to TRBD1 (6 bases). CDR1 is LNHDA, CDR2 SQIVND, per germline (reference sequence). This CDR3 has 12 amino acids. DNA of the CDR3: TGTGCCAGTAGTATTTTGGGGGCCCGAAAAAATTTT. Encoded protein: CASSILGARKNF.

V usage is TRBV7-2 and J usage is TRBJ1-5; D is uncertain. Germline assignment: CDR1 SGHTA and CDR2 FQGNSA. The V gene lost 1 base and the J gene lost 0 bases, with 7 bases spanning the gap. The CDR3 spans 15 residues. The CDR3 sequence is CASSLDGYSNQPQHF. Here the CDR3 DNA reads TGTGCCAGCAGCTTAGACGGGTATAGCAATCAGCCCCAGCATTTT.

The V and J genes are TRBV2 and TRBJ1-1; TRBD1 is a possible D gene (5 bases). The V and J ends lost 7 bases and 5 bases respectively, with 11 bases between them. Germline V gene sequence: CDR1 SNHLY, CDR2 FYNNEI. The CDR3 is made up of 12 amino acids. In DNA form, the CDR3 reads TGTGCCAGCACAGGCGGGGGGACTGAAGCTTTCTTT. Protein: CASTGGGTEAFF.

The genes are TRBV9 and TRBJ1-4; TRBD1 matches 7 bases. Germline CDR1 reads SGDLS; CDR2 reads YYNGEE. Trimming at V came to 0 bases and at J to 7 bases, leaving 6 bases not matched to a gene. This CDR3 comprises 15 residues. CDR3: CASSVAYRGSEKLFF. The CDR3 region has the DNA TGTGCCAGCAGCGTAGCCTACAGGGGAAGTGAAAAACTGTTTTTT.

This clone is deemed medium-sized (0.01 to 0.1%). The gene calls are TRBV6-4 and TRBJ2-3, with TRBD2 matching over 10 bases. There are 15 residues in the CDR3. Looked up from germline, CDR1 is MRHNA and CDR2 is SNTAGT. V lost 2 bases, J lost 1 base, and 0 bases stayed unmatched. CDR3 DNA sequence: TGTGCCAGCAGTGACACTAGCGGGGGCACAGATACGCAGTATTTT. Translating it yields CASSDTSGGTDTQYF.

V and J are TRBV7-6 and TRBJ2-2; D unresolved. The CDR3 spans 12 residues. Trimming removed 1 base from V and 8 bases from J, with 5 bases in between. CDR1 is SGHVS, CDR2 FNYEAQ, per germline. The CDR3 DNA reads as TGTGCCAGCAGCTTAGGACGGGGGGAGCTGTTTTTT. Its protein is CASSLGRGELFF.

The chain has TRBV30 and TRBJ2-1; perhaps TRBD2 as D (5 bases). Per germline, CDR1 GTSNPN and CDR2 SVGIG (reference sequence). Between the trimmed V and J ends, which lost 0 bases and 7 bases, there was a span of 10 bases. The CDR3 is made up of 13 amino acids. CDR3 in DNA: TGTGCCTGGAGTGTGGGGTCGGGGAATGAGCAGTTCTTC. Translating it yields CAWSVGSGNEQFF.

CDR3 region: CASSLRSNEQFF. CDR3 sequence (DNA): TGTGCCAGCAGCTTAAGGAGCAATGAGCAGTTCTTC. The gene calls are TRBV13 and TRBJ2-1; D unclear. Deletions cut 2 bases from V and 6 bases from J, with 5 bases between. Germline assignment: CDR1 PRHDT and CDR2 FYEKMQ (reference sequence). The CDR3 consists of 12 residues. The full variable domain, its missing parts supplied by reference TRBV13 and TRBJ2-1, is AAGVIQSPRHLIKEKRETATLKCYPIPRHDTVYWYQQGPGQDPQFLISFYEKMQSDKGSIPDRFSAQQFSDYHSELNMSSLELGDSALYFCASSLRSNEQFFGPGTRLTVL.